The T cell receptor beta chain described here comes from a study of shared clonotypes between healthy human individuals (dated by TCRdb to the early 2020s). Some background on the complete study: The cohort comprised two women and a few men aged 18 to 49 years. For each donor, CD4 naive and CD4 memory were each given three plates, CD8 naive was given two plates, and CD8 memory was given one plate. Blood TCR repertoires of several healthy adults were deeply sequenced to estimate repertoire size and the extent of clonotype sharing between individuals. To increase sequencing depth and limit assay-specific biases, TCR repertoire library preparation and sequencing were carried out by different laboratories using diverse techniques. Per donor, leukapheresis produced somewhere between about 0.85 and 9.5 billion PBMCs. The paper as a whole reports these results and caveats: Even with the large sequencing depth, rarefaction of the sorted-subset datasets indicated that sequencing was incomplete. The genetic and exposure-history diversity represented was limited by the small number of donors. Based on pairwise subsampling, the degree of clonotype sharing among donors was expected to be affected by sequencing depth. Higher generation probabilities were observed for clonotypes shared by all four sorted-subset donors than for non-shared clonotypes. Across a few donors, approximately 5% of naive CD4, roughly 3.5% of naive CD8, around 2.5% of memory CD4, and 0.4% of memory CD8 clonotypes were shared. Sampling was restricted to blood, and TCR repertoires in tissues likely differ from the TCR repertoires found in blood. Naive subsets generally had larger estimated clonotype richness than memory subsets.

The donors were healthy, HIV-negative adults who had no recently reported acute infections or vaccinations. Every donor was a Caucasian adult living in Nashville, Tennessee, USA. Magnetic negative selection was used to enrich CD4+ T cells, after which naive cells were positively selected on CD45RA and the negative fraction became the memory subset. Blood was collected by leukapheresis, and PBMCs were isolated by Ficoll-Histopaque density gradient centrifugation and then cryopreserved in liquid nitrogen vapor phase. Analytical flow cytometry was used to check the purity and quantity of every magnetically sorted T cell population. From each sorted fraction, genomic DNA was isolated and quantified by UV absorbance on a Nanodrop 2000c. Trimming costs V 6 bases and J 4 bases, and their ends lie 16 bases apart. Reading the germline V gene gives CDR1 MDHEN and CDR2 SYDVKM. The CDR3 measures 15 amino acids from cysteine to phenylalanine. The entry retains the CDR3 DNA only, 45 bases that are in frame from base 1.

Of note for this clone: Which antigen it targets is not known. No base quality values were provided; no much bigger clone lies one nucleotide off.

Using the deep immunoSEQ assay, multiplex PCR amplified TCR CDR3 regions from genomic DNA. Extracted genomic DNA from each cell subset was spread evenly across all wells of several immunoSEQ 96-well plates, with each plate serving as a replicate. For sorted subsets, approximately 200 ng of genomic DNA, equivalent to around 30,000 T cell genomes, went into each replicate PCR. Purified libraries were quantified with a Qubit 3.0 fluorometer, sized on a Bioanalyzer 2100, and re-quantified with the KAPA Library Quantification kit. Every immunoSEQ 96-well plate was sequenced on a dedicated single-read 150-cycle Illumina NextSeq 550 flow cell. The original pipeline was this. Because only junctional sequences without quality scores were contained in the immunoSEQ output, filtering matching that applied to full-length reads could not be performed. To assign V/J genes and CDR3, sequences were annotated against IMGT germline references using PyIR, a Python wrapper for IgBLAST v1.9. Reads with weak V/J assignments (E-value above 1e-6), missing CDR3, stop codons, out-of-frame junctions, or ambiguous translated residues were removed. V3J clonotypes were defined by identical inferred V gene, J gene, and CDR3 amino acid sequence. Percentage overlap between repertoires was calculated by dividing the number of shared unique clonotypes by the size of the smaller repertoire. Richness of each repertoire was evaluated using RTK rarefaction, the Chao1 estimator, and Recon v2.1 estimates of unobserved clonotypes. OLGA was used to compute generation probabilities for all TCRbeta clonotypes that the gDNA method yielded from several donors. TCRdb stores this immuneACCESS table with in-frame sequences only. Part of the clones is absent; in the studies checked, under half of the shortfall reflects unresolved V genes, and no reason is known for the rest. That table gives V, J and clone size, and the DNA gave D and trimming. This sample has roughly 1 million clones in its table, and 60% to 80% of those were observed once. The ten largest clones capture approximately 1.5% of the sample.

This clonotype was obtained from a man between 18 and 35 years old in good health. Input material: memory CD4+ T cells sorted from blood. The sample's cell subset or site label, in plain terms: CD45RA-negative fraction. The chain is made from TRBV28 and TRBJ1-3, with the D gene not clear enough to name. The CDR3 loop reads CASRLWEAGGNTIYF. Read as DNA, the sequence is TGTGCCAGCAGGTTGTGGGAGGCGGGAGGAAACACCATATATTTT.